This TCR beta chain was found in a study of blood T cell repertoires in COVID-19. Across the study: Material from acute and convalescent COVID-19 was sourced from the United States, Italy and Spain.

Original methodology: Nucleated cell number was recorded as an estimate derived from reference gene primer amplification. Sequencing was performed with immunoSEQ multiplex PCR; in TCRdb, only in-frame clones are kept and a portion is missing. From that table come the V and J calls and clone size; the DNA was used to work out D and trimming. The sample carries about 350,000 clones, roughly 87% recorded once. After removal of 6 bases from V and 6 bases from J, the junction contained 7 bases not matched to a gene. CDR3 length: 14 amino acids. Germline CDR1 is SNHLY and CDR2 is FYNNEI. The participants were between roughly 18 and 100 years old and came from some 25 US areas.

The sample consisted of PBMCs or T cells enriched from blood (not recorded which). This sequence joins TRBV2 and TRBJ1-5; 8 bases match TRBD1. This receptor was taken from a woman in her thirties who had recovered from COVID-19. The CDR3 spells CASSDGQGLQPQHF. The CDR3 nucleotides are TGTGCCAGCAGCGACGGACAGGGTCTTCAGCCCCAGCATTTT.